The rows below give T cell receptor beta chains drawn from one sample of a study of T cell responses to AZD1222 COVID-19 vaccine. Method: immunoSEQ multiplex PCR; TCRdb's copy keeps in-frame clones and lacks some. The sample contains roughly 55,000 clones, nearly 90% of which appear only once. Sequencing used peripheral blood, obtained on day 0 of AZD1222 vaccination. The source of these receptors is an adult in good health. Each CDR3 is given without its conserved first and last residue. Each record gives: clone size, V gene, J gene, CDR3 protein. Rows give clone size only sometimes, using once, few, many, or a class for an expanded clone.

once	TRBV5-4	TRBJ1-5	ASSLDGVSNQPQH
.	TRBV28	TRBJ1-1	ASSLRGEVNTEAF
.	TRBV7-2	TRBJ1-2	ASSLLLIYGYT
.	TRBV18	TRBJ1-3	ASSAGEGGNTIY
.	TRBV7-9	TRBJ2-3	ASSIQGYPVVDTQY
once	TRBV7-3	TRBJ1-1	ASSLTGPGGNTEAF
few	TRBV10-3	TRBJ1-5	AISTGFYNQPQH
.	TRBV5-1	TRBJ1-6	ASSLKDRENSPLH
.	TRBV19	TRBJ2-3	ASSISRGTATQY
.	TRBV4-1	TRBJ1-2	ASSQDNREDYGYT
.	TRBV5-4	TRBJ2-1	ASSVAGGTYNEQF
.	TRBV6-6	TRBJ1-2	ASSLGQGVSYT
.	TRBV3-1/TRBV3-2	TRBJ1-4	ASSQGGGSNEKLF
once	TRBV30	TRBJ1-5	ASTGTTGQPQH
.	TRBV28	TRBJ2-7	ASSLGPLSYEQY
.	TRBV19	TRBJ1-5	ASSVQGNQPQH
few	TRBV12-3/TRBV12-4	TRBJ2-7	ASSRIYEQY
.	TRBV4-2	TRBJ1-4	ASSPGQRNEKLF
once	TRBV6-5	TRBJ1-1	ASGGQENTEAF
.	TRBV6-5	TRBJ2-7	ASSFRDRGGYEQY
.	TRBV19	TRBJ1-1	ATRKEISTEAF
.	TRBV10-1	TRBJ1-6	ASSDPGRGQGYSPLH
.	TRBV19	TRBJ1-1	ASSTPRQGIPNTEAF
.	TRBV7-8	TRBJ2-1	ASSFSSGGAREQF
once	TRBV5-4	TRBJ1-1	ASSLPGPNTEAF
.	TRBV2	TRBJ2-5	ASSEEGLRETQY
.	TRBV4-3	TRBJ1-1	ASSQDYRGPSGAF
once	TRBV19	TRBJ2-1	ASSIQTQGNEQF
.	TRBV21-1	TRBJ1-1	ASSKERTEAF
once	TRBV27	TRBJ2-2	ATTLAGGTNTGELF
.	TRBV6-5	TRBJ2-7	ASSYFGDWQY
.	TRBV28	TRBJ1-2	ASSAGGRSANYGYT
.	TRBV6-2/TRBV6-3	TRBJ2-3	ASSPTSGGGADTQY
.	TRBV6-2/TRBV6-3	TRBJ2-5	ASSTGAGETQY
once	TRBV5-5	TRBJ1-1	ASSLIGGAEAF
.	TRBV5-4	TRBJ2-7	ASSPPVAGAEQY
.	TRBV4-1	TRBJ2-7	ASSQVGAPYEQY
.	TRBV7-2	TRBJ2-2	ASSSASGQNTGELF
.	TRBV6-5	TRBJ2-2	ASRPRTGELF
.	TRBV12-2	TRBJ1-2	ASRLGVGRAAGYT
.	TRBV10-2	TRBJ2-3	ASSESRGSTDTQY
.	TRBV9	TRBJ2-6	ASSVARSGISGANVLT